This T cell receptor beta chain was profiled in a study of T cells in localized non-small cell lung cancer. Broader study findings: Higher T cell density in the blood was associated with longer overall survival, whereas higher adjacent-lung clonality associated with shorter survival. Of the top 100 tumor clones, median approximately 50 were in adjacent lung, over 25 among its top 100.

Germline CDR1 SGHAT, CDR2 FQNNGV. The trim removed 3 bases at V and 5 bases at J, leaving 9 bases unmatched. The CDR3 covers 16 residues. To note about this clone: Its antigen remains unidentified.

Repertoires were generated with immunoSEQ multiplex PCR, while TCRdb's copy carries only in-frame clones and drops some. The sample lists some 140,000 clones; about 89% were seen once. Sequencing used peripheral blood, obtained before any cancer treatment. V is TRBV11-2 and J is TRBJ2-2; TRBD1 aligns across 7 bases. This receptor was identified in a female donor older than 55 with stage I lung adenocarcinoma. The CDR3 reads CASSFPGQVRTGELFF. CDR3 bases: TGTGCCAGCAGCTTCCCCGGACAGGTTAGGACCGGGGAGCTGTTTTTT.